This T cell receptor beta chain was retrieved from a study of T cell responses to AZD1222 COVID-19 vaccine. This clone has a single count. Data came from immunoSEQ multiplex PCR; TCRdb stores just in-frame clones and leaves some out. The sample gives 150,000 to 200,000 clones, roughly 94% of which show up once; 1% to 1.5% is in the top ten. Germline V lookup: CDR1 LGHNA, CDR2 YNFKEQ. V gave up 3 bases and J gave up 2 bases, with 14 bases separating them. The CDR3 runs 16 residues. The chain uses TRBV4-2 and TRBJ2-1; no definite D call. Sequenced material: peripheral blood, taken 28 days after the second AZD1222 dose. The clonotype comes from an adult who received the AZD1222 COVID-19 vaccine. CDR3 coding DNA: TGTGCCAGCAGCCAGGGCCACACGTCCACCTACAATGAGCAGTTCTTC. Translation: CASSQGHTSTYNEQFF.